This TCR beta chain was observed in a study of identical twins. Study-wide results and caveats: Within beta out-of-frame sequences, the excess sharing observed between twins was weaker. Researchers reported excess low generation probability among twin-shared out-of-frame alpha sequences.

About this clonotype itself: Its antigen remains unidentified.

A universal primer site was created by template switching, with the cDNA bearing unique molecular identifiers. Using its own MiXCR run on the 5' RACE reads, TCRdb lists one record per CDR3 protein. The sample consists of 750,000 to 950,000 distinct CDR3 sequences, more than 9% of them appearing once. With V trimmed by 2 bases and J by 5 bases, 11 bases remained unmatched. From germline, CDR1 is KGHSH and CDR2 LQKENI. CDR3 size: 17 residues. The sample was also reused in another study, on yellow fever vaccine responses in identical twins.

The clonotype was recovered from a woman aged 18-29 years in good health. This chain connects TRBV18 to TRBJ2-5, with TRBD2 matching 10 bases. The sequencing sample was made of PBMCs. DNA for the CDR3: TGTGCCAGCTCACCAGGGCTAGCGGGAGTTTTGGCGGAGACCCAGTACTTC. Encoded protein: CASSPGLAGVLAETQYF.